The source of this T cell receptor beta chain is a study of cytomegalovirus exposure and HLA in healthy donors. About the research overall: An analysis done earlier identified 90 million to 120 million unique TCR beta sequences from approximately 180 million T cells. Genetic ancestry analysis placed over 65% of the 398 donors that were genotyped in the Caucasian-associated cluster. Study-level results: Analysis was carried out at a later point, and it linked a missense DCLRE1C variant to TCR beta V- and J-gene trimming. Most of the TCR beta V segments (in an earlier analysis) were productive either about 87% or about 30% of the time.

This clone was observed a few times. The antigen remains unidentified. The PCR was carried out with 60 Vbeta primers and 13 Jbeta primers. Some clones are missing from TCRdb's copy, which holds only in-frame ones; the method was immunoSEQ multiplex PCR. The sample lists around 130,000 clones, approximately 80% seen once, with approximately 2.8% in the top ten. Trimming pared 5 bases from V and 7 bases from J, leaving 18 bases between. CDR3 length: 15 amino acids. Germline V gives CDR1 SEHNR, CDR2 FQNEAQ (reference sequence). The material sequenced was PBMCs. V gene TRBV7-9 combines with J gene TRBJ1-5, with D possibly matching TRBD1 (6 bases). The source of this sequence is a boy between 2 and 10 years old in good health and CMV-seronegative. CDR3 in amino acids: CASSPGGAGNQPQHF. DNA for the CDR3: TGTGCCAGCAGCCCCGGGGGGGCAGGGAACCAGCCCCAGCATTTT.